The present T cell receptor beta chain was sequenced within a study of blood T cell repertoires in COVID-19. Study at large: Samples of COVID-19 (acute and convalescent) were obtained from the United States, Italy and Spain.

Points on this clone: Other DNA sequences from this sample encode an identical CDR3 as well.

Per the original methods: Estimation of nucleated cell counts was performed using reference gene primer amplification. Some clones are missing from TCRdb's copy, which holds only in-frame ones; the method was immunoSEQ multiplex PCR. The D gene and trimming were derived from the DNA, and the V and J assignments and clone size from that table. In the table there are 310,000 or so clones, more than 75% of which are singletons. V was cut by 6 bases and J by 2 bases, with 4 bases left in between. Per the germline V gene, CDR1 is MDHEN and CDR2 is SYDVKM. The CDR3 has 11 residues. This clonotype was sampled from a middle-aged man with active or convalescent COVID-19. Sequenced: peripheral blood. The rearrangement uses TRBV28 and TRBJ1-1; D ambiguous. The CDR3 DNA sequence: TGTGCCAGCAGCTTTAACACTGAAGCTTTCTTT. Translation gives CASSFNTEAFF. The full variable domain, in which reference TRBV28 and TRBJ1-1 provide the parts outside the CDR3, is DVKVTQSSRYLVKRTGEKVFLECVQDMDHENMFWYRQDPGLGLRLIYFSYDVKMKEKGDIPEGYSVSREKKERFSLILESASTNQTSMYLCASSFNTEAFFGQGTRLTVV.